This section outlines one T cell receptor beta chain sequence together with its context. Its antigen is undetermined. Additional DNA sequences in this sample encode the identical CDR3. Researchers ran the PCR with 60 Vbeta and 13 Jbeta primers. TCRdb's copy holds only in-frame clones and misses some; the assay was immunoSEQ multiplex PCR. Here the sample table reports about 200,000 clones. The CDR3 consists of 11 residues. The germline V gene encodes CDR1 MNHEY and CDR2 SMNVEV (reference sequence). Trimming cost V 6 bases and J 2 bases, with 4 bases left between them. This specimen comes from a study of cytomegalovirus exposure and HLA in healthy donors. General study results and limits: A later analysis reportedly identified an Asian-associated ancestry cluster as carrying fewer N-insertions than the roughly 700-donor mean. The analysis excluded some indistinguishable V segments, including TRBV6-2 and TRBV6-3. Reported findings show TCR beta sequences accurately forecast HLA-A and HLA-B alleles in most subjects.

This chain joins TRBV27 and TRBJ2-5; D remains unclear. The sequencing input was PBMCs. The receptor was isolated from a girl aged 2-15 years in good health and CMV-seropositive. CDR3 in amino acids: CASRRQETQYF. The CDR3 coding sequence is TGTGCCAGCAGGCGGCAAGAGACCCAGTACTTC.